This T cell receptor beta chain derives from a study of HIV-infected patients and healthy controls. cDNA was made from 500 ng RNA using alpha and beta constant primers. Each of the alpha and beta chains got its own library through chain-specific third strand synthesis with indices. TCRdb called the 5' RACE reads again in MiXCR, with one record for every CDR3 protein. Of more than 15,000 distinct CDR3 sequences detected, approximately 9.1% appear once; the ten largest clones hold 6.5% to 8%. The germline gives CDR1 LGHDT, CDR2 YNNKEL (reference sequence). The CDR3 has 13 amino acids. Trimming cost V 8 bases and J 3 bases, with 13 bases left between them. This clonotype was found many times. All unsorted peripheral T cells were captured because whole blood was used without fractionation.

The material sequenced was blood. The V gene is TRBV3-1, the J gene TRBJ1-1; a possible D gene is TRBD1 (5 bases). The clonotype comes from an adult in good health. As DNA, the CDR3 is TGTGCCAGCGGGGGGGTGAGAGACACTGAAGCTTTCTTT. It is translated as CASGGVRDTEAFF.